This T cell receptor (beta chain) was identified in a study of shared clonotypes between healthy human individuals. Findings of the study overall: Non-shared clonotypes had lower generation probabilities than those shared by all four donors. Only blood samples were collected, and tissue repertoires likely differ.

Germline V gene data show CDR1 as MNHEY and CDR2 as SVGAGI. J was trimmed by 2 bases and V by 0 bases; bases with no gene match: 3. CDR3 size: 16 residues. Division of CD4+ cells produced a CD45RA+ naive subset and a CD45RA-negative memory subset. Remarks on this clone: The antigen remains unidentified. Other DNA sequences from this sample encode an identical CDR3 as well.

Deep-level assay runs were performed. The protocol was immunoSEQ multiplex PCR, while the TCRdb copy is restricted to in-frame clones and leaves out a portion. The sample has under 650,000 clones; 90% to 96% are singletons. The sequence came from a woman aged 25 to 39 in good health. The J gene is TRBJ2-3, the V gene TRBV6-5; TRBD1 matches at 9 bases. Sequencing input: naive CD4+ T cells sorted from blood. The sample's subset: CD45RA+ positively selected. The CDR3 here is CASSYSGTGTTDTQYF. DNA for the CDR3: TGTGCCAGCAGTTACTCCGGGACAGGGACCACAGATACGCAGTATTTT.